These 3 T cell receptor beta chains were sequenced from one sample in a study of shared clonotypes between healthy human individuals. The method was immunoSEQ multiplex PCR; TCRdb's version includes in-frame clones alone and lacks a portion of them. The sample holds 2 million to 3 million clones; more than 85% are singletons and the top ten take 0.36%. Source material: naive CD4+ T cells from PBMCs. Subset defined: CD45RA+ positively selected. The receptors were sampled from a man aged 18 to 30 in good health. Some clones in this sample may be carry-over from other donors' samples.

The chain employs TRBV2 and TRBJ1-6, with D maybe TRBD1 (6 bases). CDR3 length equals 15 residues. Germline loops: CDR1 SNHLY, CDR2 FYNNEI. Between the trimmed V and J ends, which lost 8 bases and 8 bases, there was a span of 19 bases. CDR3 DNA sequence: TGTGCCAGCTCCAACGCAGGACAGATCTATTCACCCCTCCACTTT. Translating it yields CASSNAGQIYSPLHF.

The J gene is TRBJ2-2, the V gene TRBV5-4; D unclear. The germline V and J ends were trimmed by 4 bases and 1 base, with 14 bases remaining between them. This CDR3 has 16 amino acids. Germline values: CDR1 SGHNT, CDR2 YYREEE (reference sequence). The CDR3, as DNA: TGTGCCAGCAGCCCACGGCGCCTAGGGAACACCGGGGAGCTGTTTTTT. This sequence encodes CASSPRRLGNTGELFF. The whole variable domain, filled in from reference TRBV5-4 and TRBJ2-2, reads ETGVTQSPTHLIKTRGQQVTLRCSSQSGHNTVSWYQQALGQGPQFIFQYYREEENGRGNFPPRFSGLQFPNYSSELNVNALELDDSALYLCASSPRRLGNTGELFFGEGSRLTVL.

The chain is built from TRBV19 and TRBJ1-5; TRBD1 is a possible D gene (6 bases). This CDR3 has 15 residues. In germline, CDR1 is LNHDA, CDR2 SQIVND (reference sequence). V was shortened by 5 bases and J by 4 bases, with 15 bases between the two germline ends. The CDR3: CASSAQGILNQPQHF. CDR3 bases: TGTGCCAGTAGTGCTCAGGGGATTCTGAATCAGCCCCAGCATTTT.